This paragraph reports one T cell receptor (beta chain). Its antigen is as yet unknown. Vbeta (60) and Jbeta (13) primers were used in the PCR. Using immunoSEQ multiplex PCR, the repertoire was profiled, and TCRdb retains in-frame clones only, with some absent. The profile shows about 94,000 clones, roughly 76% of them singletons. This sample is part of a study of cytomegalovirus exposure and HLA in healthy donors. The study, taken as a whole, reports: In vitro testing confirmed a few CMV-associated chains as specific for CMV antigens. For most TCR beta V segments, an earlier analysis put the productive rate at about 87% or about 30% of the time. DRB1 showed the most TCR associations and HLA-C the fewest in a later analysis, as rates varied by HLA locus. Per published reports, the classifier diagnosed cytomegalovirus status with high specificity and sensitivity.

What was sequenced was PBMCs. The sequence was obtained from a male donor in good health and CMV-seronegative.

As DNA, the CDR3 is TGTGCCTGGAGTGCGATAGCGGGGCCGCGGGAGCAGTACTTC. Protein sequence: CAWSAIAGPREQYF. The chain combines TRBV30 with TRBJ2-7, with TRBD2 identical over 8 bases. The ends lost 1 base at V and 7 bases at J; junction bases unmatched: 9. Germline-derived CDR1 and CDR2 are GTSNPN and SVGIG (reference sequence). CDR3 length: 14 amino acids.